This T cell receptor (beta chain) was sequenced for a study of T-cell memory formation after mild COVID-19. This clonotype was counted a few times. MiXCR, run by TCRdb on the 5' RACE reads, gives a single entry per CDR3 protein. The profile shows 300,000 to 400,000 distinct CDR3 sequences, 15% to 20% of them singletons. The CDR3 loop spans 18 amino acids. Trimming took off 0 bases at V and 0 bases at J, with 15 bases between the two ends. CDR1 and CDR2 (germline): SGHRS, YFSETQ. The sample comprised PBMCs or a T cell subset sorted from them (not recorded which). The chain recombines TRBV5-1 with TRBJ2-2; D possibly corresponds to TRBD1 (6 bases). The receptor was isolated from a man between 18 and 35 years old who had mild COVID-19 (a few samples of this study predate the infection). Cell type and time point are not known. This CDR3 is CASSLVPLGAANTGELFF. In DNA form, the CDR3 reads TGCGCCAGCAGCTTGGTGCCTTTGGGGGCCGCGAACACCGGGGAGCTGTTTTTT.